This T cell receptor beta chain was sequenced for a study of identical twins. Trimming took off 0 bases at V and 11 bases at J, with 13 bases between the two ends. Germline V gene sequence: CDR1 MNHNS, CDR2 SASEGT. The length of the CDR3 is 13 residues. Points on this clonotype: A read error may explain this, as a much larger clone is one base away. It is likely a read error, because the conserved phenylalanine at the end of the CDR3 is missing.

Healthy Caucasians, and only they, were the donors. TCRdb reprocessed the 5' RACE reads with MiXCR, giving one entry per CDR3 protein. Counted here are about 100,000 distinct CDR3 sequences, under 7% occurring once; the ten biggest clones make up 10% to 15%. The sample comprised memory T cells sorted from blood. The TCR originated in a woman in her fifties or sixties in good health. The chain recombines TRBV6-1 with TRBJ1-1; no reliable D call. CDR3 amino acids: CASSEALRTPAFL. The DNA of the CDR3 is TGTGCCAGCAGTGAAGCGCTTCGGACGCCTGCTTTCTTA.